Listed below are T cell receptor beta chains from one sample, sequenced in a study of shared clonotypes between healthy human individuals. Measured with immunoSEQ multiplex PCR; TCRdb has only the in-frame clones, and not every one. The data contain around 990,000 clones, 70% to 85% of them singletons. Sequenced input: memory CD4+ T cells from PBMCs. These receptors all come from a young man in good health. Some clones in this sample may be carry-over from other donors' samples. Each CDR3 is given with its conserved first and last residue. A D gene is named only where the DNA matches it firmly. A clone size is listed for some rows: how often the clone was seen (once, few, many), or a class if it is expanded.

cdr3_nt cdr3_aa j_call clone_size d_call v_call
TGTGCCAGCAGTGATCAACAGGGGATCGGGGAGCTGTTTTTT CASSDQQGIGELFF TRBJ2-2 few TRBD1 TRBV2
TGCGCCAGCAGCCAAGGGTTACAGGGGGCTAGCAATCAGCCCCAGCATTTT CASSQGLQGASNQPQHF TRBJ1-5 . TRBD1 TRBV4-1
TGCGCCAGCAGCCAAGATCTGCTAGCGGGCTCGAACACCGGGGAGCTGTTTTTT CASSQDLLAGSNTGELFF TRBJ2-2 . TRBD2 TRBV4-3
TGCAGCGTTGTCGGGACAGAGGGTGGAAAACTGTTTTTT CSVVGTEGGKLFF TRBJ1-4 few TRBD1 TRBV29-1
TGTGCCAGCAGCTTAGGAGCACAGGAGGATGAGACCCAGTACTTC CASSLGAQEDETQYF TRBJ2-5 . . TRBV11-3
TGTGCCAGCTCACCGAGGGAGGGACATGAGCAGTTCTTC CASSPREGHEQFF TRBJ2-1 once TRBD2 TRBV18
TGCGCCAGCAGCCAATTATGGACTAGCGGGAGCGCAGATACGCAGTATTTT CASSQLWTSGSADTQYF TRBJ2-3 few TRBD2 TRBV4-1
TGTGCCAGCAGGGCCCCGAACACTGAAGCTTTCTTT CASRAPNTEAFF TRBJ1-1 . . TRBV6-1
TGCGCCAGCAGCTTTTTACCCGGGACAGGGGCCTCCAATTACAATGAGCAGTTCTTC CASSFLPGTGASNYNEQFF TRBJ2-1 . TRBD1 TRBV5-1
TGTGCCAGCAGCGTAGAACTGAACACTGAAGCTTTCTTT CASSVELNTEAFF TRBJ1-1 . . TRBV9
TGTGCCAGCAGTCTTCAGTGGGGCAATCAGCCCCAGCATTTT CASSLQWGNQPQHF TRBJ1-5 . . TRBV6-1
TGTGCCAGCAGTTTAGACTTTTACTCGGTGGCTGAAAAACTGTTTTTT CASSLDFYSVAEKLFF TRBJ1-4 . . TRBV28
TGCAGCGTGGACACGTTGGGGGGCCCGCAGTATTTT CSVDTLGGPQYF TRBJ2-3 . . TRBV29-1
TGTGCCAGCAGCGTAGCGGGACGGACCGGAGACGAGCAGTACTTC CASSVAGRTGDEQYF TRBJ2-7 . . TRBV9
TGTGCCAGCTCACCAACGGGACTAGCGGGAACTGAGCAGTTCTTC CASSPTGLAGTEQFF TRBJ2-1 . TRBD2 TRBV18
TGTGCCAGCAGTTTGACTACTAGCGGGACCACAGATACGCAGTATTTT CASSLTTSGTTDTQYF TRBJ2-3 many TRBD2 TRBV28
TGCGCCAGCGGCAGGGAAATCACCTACAATGAGCAGTTCTTC CASGREITYNEQFF TRBJ2-1 . . TRBV4-3
TGTGCCAGCAGCCCCCCCTCCCGCGAGCAGTACTTC CASSPPSREQYF TRBJ2-7 . . TRBV6-6
TGTGCCTGGAGCCCGTGGGACGGTGCAACTAATGAAAAACTGTTTTTT CAWSPWDGATNEKLFF TRBJ1-4 . . TRBV30
TGTGCCAGCAGCTCAACCAGGGGTGTCACTGAAGCTTTCTTT CASSSTRGVTEAFF TRBJ1-1 few . TRBV7-3
TGTGCCAGCAGTCCTGCCTCGACTAGCGGGAGGCCCGGGGAGCTGTTTTTT CASSPASTSGRPGELFF TRBJ2-2 . TRBD2 TRBV28
TGCGCCAGCAGCCAGTGGGGGCGACAGGGCCCTGGGGCCAACGTCCTGACTTTC CASSQWGRQGPGANVLTF TRBJ2-6 many TRBD1 TRBV4-3
TGTGCCAGCAGCTTGGACCCGGGAGGAGGGCAGACCCAGTACTTC CASSLDPGGGQTQYF TRBJ2-5 . TRBD2 TRBV5-6